Sequencing of this T cell receptor (beta chain) was carried out in a study of CD8 T cells in Susac syndrome (dated by TCRdb to between 2019 and 2020). Study-level background: Of the Susac syndrome patients who were sequenced, eight were in clinical remission while six had clinically active disease. At the time of blood withdrawal, Susac syndrome patients were either therapy-naive, taking corticosteroids (with some also receiving IVIg), or on IVIg alone. The study compared CD8+ T cell repertoire clonality among 12 healthy donors, roughly 14 Susac syndrome patients and approximately 16 multiple sclerosis patients. Repertoire sequencing was used to test whether CD8+ T cell activation and differentiation in Susac syndrome was antigen driven. General findings and caveats noted by the study authors: The number of individuals in the TCR sequencing and HLA analysis was acknowledged as relatively small. Looking at Susac-specific public clones, the researchers identified around 15 in the total CD8+ repertoire and roughly 5 in the CD8+ TEMRA repertoire. Clonal expansion was observed in Susac syndrome CD8+ repertoires, with the highest expansion in CD8+ TEMRA cells and greater expansion in clinically active than in remitting patients.

Relative to germline, V is 0 bases shorter and J is 10 bases shorter, with 13 bases between their ends. From the cysteine up to the phenylalanine, the CDR3 has a length of 13 residues. CDR3 DNA is the only sequence kept; it has 39 bases, read in frame from the first base. In the germline V gene, CDR1 corresponds to SGDLS and CDR2 to YYNGEE. Comments on this clonotype: What this receptor recognizes is not known. Qualities for individual bases were not recorded, and no much larger clone is one base off.

RNA was extracted with the RNeasy kit and roughly 0.45 to 1 ug was reverse transcribed using random hexamers. The immunoSEQ multiplex PCR assay, covering 54 Vbeta and 13 Jbeta segments, was used to amplify TCR beta CDR3 regions. Bias from PCR amplification was corrected by using a synthetic template baseline for primer optimization and for computational correction. The original methods were these. Reads were annotated to V, D and J genes according to IMGT and were analyzed with immunoSEQ Analyzer, with only productive sequences retained. To calculate clonality, Shannon entropy was normalized by log2 of the number of productive unique sequences and then subtracted from one. Public and private clones were assessed among the 100 most prevalent clones of each patient and control. A clone was defined as Susac-specific if it was absent from the healthy and MS cohorts, from some 1,100 published viral clones and from other ImmuneACCESS disease sequences. TCRdb reworked the public reads: Q25 trimming with fastp, MiXCR clone assembly, productive beta chains retained. Identical CDR3 proteins give one entry, which carries the most common genes and DNA. The V and J calls were not made by the authors but by TCRdb's processing. The sample records about 130,000 distinct CDR3 sequences, around 94% of which are singletons. In total, the top ten clones hold 0.21% of the sample.

Peripheral blood CD8+ and CD4+ T cells from healthy donors, Susac syndrome patients and multiple sclerosis patients were profiled using high-throughput TCR beta sequencing. Susac syndrome patients met recently defined diagnostic criteria for definite or probable disease. Bulk CD8+ and CD4+ T cells were purified by magnetic negative isolation, while CD8+ TEMRA cells were enriched using FACS. Blood was drawn into EDTA tubes, processed within 24 hours, and PBMCs were isolated by density gradient centrifugation. PBMCs intended for TCR sequencing were frozen in liquid nitrogen and were later thawed in a 37 degrees C water bath. The sorted or isolated CD4+, CD8+ and CD8+ TEMRA cells reached a purity of at least 90%.

Sequencing input: CD8+ T cells from PBMCs. The sequence was collected from a human donor with Susac syndrome. The chain is encoded by TRBV9 joined to TRBJ1-1; tentative D gene TRBD1, with 5 bases matching. The DNA sequence is as follows: TGTGCCAGCAGCGTAGGTGTTGGGACTATAGCTTTCTTT. Its translation reads: CASSVGVGTIAFF.